This entry lists 20 T cell receptor beta chains sequenced from one sample in a study of T cells in Graves' hyperthyroidism and ophthalmopathy. Amplified regions were TCR beta CDR3 sequences from RNA transcripts. With the HTBI primer set, the TCR CDR3 went through a first round of RT-PCR. TCRdb reprocessed the multiplex PCR reads via MiXCR and lists one record per CDR3 protein. This sample has approximately 530,000 distinct CDR3 sequences; roughly 17% occur once, and the top ten carry 18%. Sequenced material: blood. The receptors were sampled from a woman between 18 and 29 years old with Graves' hyperthyroidism.

The rearrangement joins TRBV11-3 to TRBJ2-7; 9 nucleotides align to TRBD2. There are 17 residues in the CDR3. Germline V gene data show CDR1 as SGHNT and CDR2 as YENEEA. After removal of 5 bases from V and 4 bases from J, the junction contained 15 bases not matched to a gene. The CDR3 here is CASSPDWRGGPQYEQYF. The CDR3 DNA reads as TGTGCCAGCAGCCCAGACTGGCGGGGGGGCCCCCAGTACGAGCAGTACTTC.

This clonotype was counted between two and nine times. The chain combines TRBV20-1 with TRBJ1-5; 8 bases align to TRBD1. This CDR3 has 16 residues. Trimming at V came to 5 bases and at J to 3 bases, leaving 12 bases not matched to a gene. Germline values: CDR1 DFQATT, CDR2 SNEGSKA (reference sequence). The CDR3: CSAQPSDREDNQPQHF. As DNA, the CDR3 is TGCAGTGCTCAACCCTCGGACAGGGAAGACAATCAGCCCCAGCATTTT.

This clonotype was recorded many times. The chain is built from TRBV20-1 and TRBJ2-5; D possibly corresponds to TRBD1 (6 bases). The CDR3 runs to 15 residues. With 2 bases removed from V and 0 bases from J, the gap between germline ends came to 13 bases. Germline values: CDR1 DFQATT, CDR2 SNEGSKA (reference sequence). The CDR3 spells CSARKGDRYQETQYF. The DNA of the CDR3 is TGCAGTGCTAGAAAGGGGGACCGTTACCAAGAGACCCAGTACTTC.

This clonotype was picked up a small number of times. CDR3 in DNA: TGTGCCAGCAGTGATGAGTTCTTCTCCTACGAGCAGTACTTC. Translation: CASSDEFFSYEQYF. The chain joins TRBV6-1 to TRBJ2-7; D unresolved. The ends were cut back, 3 bases at V and 0 bases at J, with 9 bases in the middle. The CDR3 is 14 amino acids. Germline lookup yields CDR1 MNHNS and CDR2 SASEGT.

This clonotype showed up many times. V and J are TRBV12-3 or TRBV12-4 and TRBJ1-1; D possibly corresponds to TRBD1 (6 bases). CDR3 length: 15 amino acids. V lost 3 bases and J lost 5, with 16 bases in between. The CDR3 bases are TGTGCCAGCAGTTTTTTGGGGGGGGGCCAGACTGAAGCTTTCTTT. Its translation is CASSFLGGGQTEAFF.

This clonotype was counted many times. The J gene is TRBJ2-7, the V gene TRBV5-1; D gene ambiguous. V was trimmed by 0 bases and J by 2 bases, leaving 6 bases between them. Germline loops: CDR1 SGHRS, CDR2 YFSETQ. The CDR3 sequence is 13 residues long. The CDR3 sequence: CASSLEVPYEQYF. Written as DNA, the CDR3 is TGCGCCAGCAGCTTGGAGGTCCCCTACGAGCAGTACTTC.

A few counts support this clonotype. This chain uses TRBV11-3 with TRBJ2-1; 15 bases line up with TRBD2. Trimming at V came to 5 bases and at J to 7 bases, leaving 3 bases not matched to a gene. The CDR3 spans 15 residues. The V gene's germline CDR1 is SGHNT and CDR2 YENEEA. CDR3 amino acids: CASSGLAGGINEQFF. For the CDR3, the DNA is TGTGCCAGCAGCGGACTAGCGGGGGGGATAAATGAGCAGTTCTTC.

This clonotype was found many times. This sequence joins TRBV11-3 and TRBJ2-3, with 9 nucleotides matching TRBD2. V gave up 5 bases and J gave up 5 bases; unmatched junction bases: 11. The V gene's germline CDR1 is SGHNT and CDR2 YENEEA. This CDR3 has 16 amino acids. The CDR3 DNA follows: TGTGCCAGCAGCCCGCGGGGCGGGAGGGCCGTAGATACGCAGTATTTT. Amino acid sequence: CASSPRGGRAVDTQYF.

This clonotype was detected many times. J is TRBJ2-3 and V is TRBV20-1, with a weak D call TRBD2 (6 bases). Germline V gene lookup returns CDR1 DFQATT and CDR2 SNEGSKA (reference sequence). The length of the CDR3 is 11 residues. Between the trimmed V and J ends, which lost 7 bases and 1 base, there was a span of 6 bases. CDR3 nucleotide sequence: TGCAGTGTAGCGGGCACAGATACGCAGTATTTT. Protein product: CSVAGTDTQYF.

The sample holds many counts of this clonotype. V usage is TRBV6-2 or TRBV6-3 and J usage is TRBJ1-1, with D possibly matching TRBD1 (6 bases). The CDR3 sequence is 15 residues long. The germline gives CDR1 MNHEY, CDR2 SVGEGT. V was cut by 2 bases and J by 5 bases, with 15 bases left in between. CDR3 in DNA: TGTGCCAGCAGTTACCGACTTTCAGGGGAGACTGAAGCTTTCTTT. Protein product: CASSYRLSGETEAFF.

The chain carries TRBV20-1 and TRBJ2-1, with 13 bases fitting TRBD2. The CDR3 totals 17 residues. Per the germline V gene, CDR1 is DFQATT and CDR2 is SNEGSKA (reference sequence). V lost 5 bases, J lost 4 bases, and 11 bases stayed unmatched. The CDR3 region is CSAAKGTSGILYNEQFF. CDR3 DNA: TGCAGTGCTGCGAAAGGGACTAGCGGGATCTTATACAATGAGCAGTTCTTC.

This clonotype was recorded many times. The V and J genes are TRBV6-1 and TRBJ1-1, with D unclear. CDR1 is MNHNS, CDR2 SASEGT, per germline. This CDR3 spans 13 amino acids. V shed 4 bases and J shed 4 bases, with 10 bases lying between them. The CDR3 DNA reads as TGTGCCAGCAGTGGTGGTACGGCCACTGAAGCTTTCTTT. It codes for CASSGGTATEAFF.

The CDR3 DNA reads as TGTGCCACCAGTGATCAGACTAGCGGGGGAACAGATACGCAGTATTTT. Translating it yields CATSDQTSGGTDTQYF. The chain couples TRBV24-1 to TRBJ2-3; 12 positions match TRBD2. CDR1 is KGHDR, CDR2 SFDVKD, per germline. The junction had 3 bases not matched to a gene; V was cut back by 3 bases and J by 3 bases. CDR3 length equals 16 residues.

This chain links TRBV2 with TRBJ1-2; D unresolved. V was clipped by 5 bases and J by 4 bases, with 11 bases between them. CDR3 length equals 13 residues. Germline V gives CDR1 SNHLY, CDR2 FYNNEI. CDR3 residues: CASSFQLSYGYTF. CDR3 DNA sequence: TGTGCCAGCAGTTTTCAGCTATCCTATGGCTACACCTTC.

V and J are TRBV4-3 and TRBJ2-1, with 10 nucleotides matching TRBD2. CDR1 and CDR2 from the germline V gene are LGHNA and YSLEER. V lost 1 base, J lost 4 bases, and 13 bases stayed unmatched. CDR3 length: 19 amino acids. The DNA for the CDR3 is TGCGCCAGCAGCCAAGTTCGGGGGAGGGGGACTAGCGCGTACAATGAGCAGTTCTTC. It encodes CASSQVRGRGTSAYNEQFF.

The V call is TRBV5-8, the J call TRBJ2-5, with D unresolved. V was cut by 4 bases and J by 5 bases, with 12 bases left in between. The CDR3 has 13 residues. The germline CDR1 and CDR2 sequences are SGHTS and YDEGEE. As DNA, the CDR3 is TGTGCCAGCAGCCCCCGAGGTCCCGAGACCCAGTACTTC. This codes for CASSPRGPETQYF. Based on the CDR3 plus reference TRBV5-8 and TRBJ2-5, the full variable domain is EAGVTQSPTHLIKTRGQQATLRCSPISGHTSVYWYQQALGLGLQFLLWYDEGEERNRGNFPPRFSGRQFPNYSSELNVNALELEDSALYLCASSPRGPETQYFGPGTRLLVL.

This clonotype has a handful of counts. The V gene is TRBV29-1, the J gene TRBJ1-2, with 9 bases aligning to TRBD1. Germline values: CDR1 SQVTM, CDR2 ANQGSEA. V gave up 3 bases and J gave up 8 bases; unmatched junction bases: 19. CDR3 length equals 17 residues. CDR3 residues: CSVDFRDRDHTTRGYTF. CDR3 nucleotides: TGCAGCGTTGACTTTCGGGACAGGGACCACACTACGAGGGGCTACACCTTC.

This clonotype appeared many times. The chain employs TRBV28 and TRBJ2-1, with 11 bases that match TRBD2. The junction had 9 bases not matched to a gene; V was cut back by 1 base and J by 4 bases. Germline V lookup: CDR1 MDHEN, CDR2 SYDVKM. CDR3 length equals 18 residues. The CDR3 region is CASSLSGTSGETYNEQFF. CDR3 coding DNA: TGTGCCAGCAGTTTATCCGGGACTAGCGGCGAAACATACAATGAGCAGTTCTTC.

This clonotype was detected many times. This rearrangement joins TRBV7-8 to TRBJ1-3, with TRBD1 as a possible D gene (6 bases). V lost 2 bases and J 1 base, leaving 18 bases between the germline ends. This CDR3 comprises 18 residues. Germline V lookup: CDR1 SGHVS, CDR2 FQNEAQ. The CDR3 region is CASSLRAAGDSSGNTIYF. In nucleotides, the CDR3 is TGTGCCAGCAGCTTACGGGCGGCAGGGGATAGTTCTGGAAACACCATATATTTT.

The chain is built from TRBV12-3 or TRBV12-4 and TRBJ2-7, with D possibly being TRBD1 (5 bases). Between the trimmed V and J ends, which lost 6 bases and 7 bases, there was a span of 19 bases. The CDR3 totals 14 residues. The CDR3 spells CASSLTVRVGEQYF. DNA of the CDR3: TGTGCCAGCAGCCTGACTGTCAGGGTTGGAGAGCAGTACTTC.